A single sample is the source of the 13 T cell receptor beta chains below, sequenced in a study of OX40 agonist ivuxolimab in advanced cancers. TCRdb keeps only in-frame clones here, not all; method: immunoSEQ multiplex PCR. Altogether fewer than 200,000 clones are present, 94% being singletons, with the ten largest covering about 0.3%. The sequencing here drew on CD4+ or CD8+ T cells sorted from blood, taken in a trial of the OX40 agonist ivuxolimab. These receptors all come from an adult with an advanced solid tumor such as melanoma, head and neck, liver or kidney cancer.

The chain is built from TRBV7-9 and TRBJ2-7, with D hard to call. From germline, CDR1 is SEHNR and CDR2 FQNEAQ (reference sequence). The CDR3 is 11 amino acids. Trimming removed 3 bases from V and 0 bases from J, with 0 bases in between. The CDR3 DNA follows: TGTGCCAGCAGCTTCTCCTACGAGCAGTACTTC. Encoded protein: CASSFSYEQYF.

V and J are TRBV29-1 and TRBJ1-2, with 7 bases lining up with TRBD1. J was trimmed by 1 base and V by 4 bases; bases with no gene match: 3. CDR1 and CDR2 (germline): SQVTM, ANQGSEA. The CDR3 extends over 13 amino acids. The CDR3 sequence is CSVARQGNYGYTF. The DNA for the CDR3 is TGCAGCGTTGCTAGACAGGGTAACTATGGCTACACCTTC. Variable domain in full (rest from reference TRBV29-1 and TRBJ1-2): SAVISQKPSRDICQRGTSLTIQCQVDSQVTMMFWYRQQPGQSLTLIATANQGSEATYESGFVIDKFPISRPNLTFSTLTVSNMSPEDSSIYLCSVARQGNYGYTFGSGTRLTVV.

This clone was recorded only once. This sequence joins TRBV28 and TRBJ2-2; tentatively, D is TRBD1 (6 bases). In germline, CDR1 is MDHEN, CDR2 SYDVKM. The CDR3 is made up of 15 amino acids. The V and J ends lost 8 bases and 0 bases respectively, with 13 bases between them. The CDR3 region has the DNA TGTGCCAGCTCAGTAGGGGGAACGAACACCGGGGAGCTGTTTTTT. Residues: CASSVGGTNTGELFF.

The chain employs TRBV7-2 and TRBJ1-5; D is possibly TRBD1 (5 bases). Trimming removed 1 base at V and 2 bases at J, with 6 bases between. This CDR3 comprises 14 residues. Germline CDR1 and CDR2: SGHTA and FQGNSA. The CDR3: CASSLEGGNQPQHF. Written as DNA, the CDR3 is TGTGCCAGCAGCTTAGAAGGGGGCAATCAGCCCCAGCATTTT.

This clone has only a few counts. The chain combines TRBV6-5 with TRBJ1-2; perhaps TRBD1 as D (5 bases). In germline, CDR1 is MNHEY, CDR2 SVGAGI. The CDR3 runs to 15 residues. Trimming shortened V by 5 bases and J by 4 bases, and 17 bases separated the two germline ends. The CDR3 nucleotides are TGTGCCAGCAGTCCCGGGGGGGTCTATGGCTATGGCTACACCTTC. It codes for CASSPGGVYGYGYTF.

V usage is TRBV7-8 and J usage is TRBJ2-7, with 13 bases identical to TRBD2. Germline CDR1 reads SGHVS; CDR2 reads FQNEAQ. This CDR3 has 16 residues. The ends lost 5 bases at V and 1 base at J; junction bases unmatched: 5. CDR3 protein: CASSTRLAGGSYEQYF. The CDR3 bases are TGTGCCAGCAGCACCCGACTAGCGGGAGGTTCCTACGAGCAGTACTTC.

V gene TRBV19 combines with J gene TRBJ2-2, with 13 bases that match TRBD2. CDR1 LNHDA and CDR2 SQIVND come from the germline V gene (reference sequence). Losses at the gene ends were 5 bases for V and 6 bases for J; bases not matched to a gene: 3. This CDR3 has 15 amino acids. CDR3 sequence reads: CASSPTSGGAGELFF. CDR3 DNA: TGTGCCAGTAGTCCCACTAGCGGGGGGGCCGGGGAGCTGTTTTTT.

The V call is TRBV6-5, the J call TRBJ2-1, with 11 bases identical to TRBD2. In germline, CDR1 is MNHEY, CDR2 SVGAGI. This CDR3 is built from 14 residues. The trim removed 7 bases at V and 5 bases at J, leaving 4 bases unmatched. The CDR3 loop reads CASNAGLADNEQFF. The CDR3 nucleotides are TGTGCCAGCAACGCGGGACTAGCGGACAATGAGCAGTTCTTC.

This chain links TRBV9 with TRBJ2-3, with 8 bases that match TRBD2. The V and J ends lost 4 bases and 1 base, in that order; junction bases with no gene match: 8. CDR3 size: 16 residues. Germline CDR1 and CDR2: SGDLS and YYNGEE. CDR3 sequence reads: CASSPWGRGGTDTQYF. CDR3 DNA sequence: TGTGCCAGCAGCCCATGGGGGCGGGGGGGCACAGATACGCAGTATTTT.

V usage is TRBV15 and J usage is TRBJ1-1; D unclear. Trimming stripped 1 base from V and 0 bases from J, with 9 bases between. CDR3 length equals 15 residues. Germline V gives CDR1 LNHNV, CDR2 YYDKDF (reference sequence). The CDR3 region has the DNA TGTGCCACCAGCAGAGTAGGCAGTTTGAACACTGAAGCTTTCTTT. It is translated as CATSRVGSLNTEAFF. The full variable domain, in which reference TRBV15 and TRBJ1-1 provide the parts outside the CDR3, is DAMVIQNPRYQVTQFGKPVTLSCSQTLNHNVMYWYQQKSSQAPKLLFHYYDKDFNNEADTPDNFQSRRPNTSFCFLDIRSPGLGDTAMYLCATSRVGSLNTEAFFGQGTRLTVV.

The CDR3 DNA reads TGTGCCAGCAGTGGACAGGGGATCCCAGATACGCAGTATTTT. Its protein is CASSGQGIPDTQYF. The chain recombines TRBV6-1 with TRBJ2-3, with 8 bases lining up with TRBD1. This CDR3 comprises 14 residues. CDR1 and CDR2 from the germline V gene are MNHNS and SASEGT. V gave up 4 bases and J gave up 4 bases; unmatched junction bases: 4.

The chain is built from TRBV11-2 and TRBJ2-5; D is undetermined. Germline CDR1 reads SGHAT; CDR2 reads FQNNGV. Trimming removed 5 bases from V and 4 bases from J, with 11 bases in between. CDR3 length: 13 residues. CDR3 DNA sequence: TGTGCCAGCAGCCCTAATAGAGGAGAGACCCAGTACTTC. This sequence encodes CASSPNRGETQYF.

The gene calls are TRBV5-1 and TRBJ2-5, with D perhaps matching TRBD1 or TRBD2 (6 bases each). The length of the CDR3 is 14 residues. Germline V gene data show CDR1 as SGHRS and CDR2 as YFSETQ. V lost 4 bases, J lost 4 bases, and 14 bases lay in between. CDR3 nucleotide sequence: TGCGCCAGCAGCATCCTCAGGGGAGGAGAGACCCAGTACTTC. Protein sequence: CASSILRGGETQYF. The variable domain in full, completed from reference TRBV5-1 and TRBJ2-5, reads KAGVTQTPRYLIKTRGQQVTLSCSPISGHRSVSWYQQTPGQGLQFLFEYFSETQRNKGNFPGRFSGRQFSNSRSEMNVSTLELGDSALYLCASSILRGGETQYFGPGTRLLVL.